A selection of T cell receptor beta chains follows, all from one sample in a study of blood T cell repertoires in COVID-19. Clones were sequenced by immunoSEQ multiplex PCR, and TCRdb holds only the in-frame ones, with some missing. The sample records just over 650,000 clones, 85% to 90% being singletons. The sample consisted of peripheral blood. Source of these receptors: a woman under 30 with acute or convalescent COVID-19. The CDR3 runs from the conserved cysteine through the conserved F or W. Each record gives: J gene, clone size, V gene, D gene, CDR3 protein, CDR3 DNA. The D gene is left open where the match is weak. Clone size is not always given. Where it is, it says once, few, many or a class for expanded clones.

J gene: TRBJ1-2; clone size: NA; V gene: TRBV6-1; D gene: TRBD1; CDR3 protein: CASSEVAGGGYTF; CDR3 DNA: TGTGCCAGCAGTGAAGTTGCAGGGGGTGGCTACACCTTC
J gene: TRBJ2-3; clone size: NA; V gene: TRBV7-2; D gene: TRBD2; CDR3 protein: CASSLQYGTSGDLKYF; CDR3 DNA: TGTGCCAGCAGCCTTCAATACGGGACTAGCGGAGACCTGAAGTATTTT
J gene: TRBJ2-7; clone size: NA; V gene: TRBV6-5; D gene: TRBD1; CDR3 protein: CASSYSRQGGYEQYF; CDR3 DNA: TGTGCCAGCAGTTACTCCAGACAGGGTGGGTACGAGCAGTACTTC
J gene: TRBJ2-1; clone size: NA; V gene: TRBV13; D gene: TRBD2; CDR3 protein: CASSLPSGGREQFF; CDR3 DNA: TGTGCCAGCAGCTTACCTAGCGGGGGGAGGGAGCAGTTCTTC
J gene: TRBJ2-2; clone size: NA; V gene: TRBV27; D gene: NA; CDR3 protein: CASSQGNTGELFF; CDR3 DNA: TGTGCCAGCAGTCAGGGGAACACCGGGGAGCTGTTTTTT
J gene: TRBJ1-2; clone size: NA; V gene: TRBV10-2; D gene: NA; CDR3 protein: CASSEGQGNGYTF; CDR3 DNA: TGCGCCAGCAGTGAGGGTCAGGGGAATGGCTACACCTTC
J gene: TRBJ1-1; clone size: few; V gene: TRBV7-9; D gene: NA; CDR3 protein: CASSLEQGNTEAFF; CDR3 DNA: TGTGCCAGCAGCTTAGAACAGGGGAACACTGAAGCTTTCTTT
J gene: TRBJ2-7; clone size: NA; V gene: TRBV4-3; D gene: TRBD1; CDR3 protein: CASSQEQQTGVLYEQYF; CDR3 DNA: TGCGCCAGCAGCCAGGAACAACAGACAGGGGTTCTCTACGAGCAGTACTTC
J gene: TRBJ2-3; clone size: NA; V gene: TRBV19; D gene: NA; CDR3 protein: CASSFEDIRTDTQYF; CDR3 DNA: TGTGCCAGTAGTTTTGAGGACATCCGCACAGATACGCAGTATTTT
J gene: TRBJ1-5; clone size: NA; V gene: TRBV12-5; D gene: NA; CDR3 protein: CASGLVVWPSSGSNQPQHF; CDR3 DNA: TGTGCTAGTGGTTTGGTTGTGTGGCCCAGTTCTGGTAGCAATCAGCCCCAGCATTTT
J gene: TRBJ2-3; clone size: NA; V gene: TRBV7-9; D gene: TRBD1; CDR3 protein: CASSKTAGTGDLMDTQYF; CDR3 DNA: TGTGCCAGCAGCAAAACAGCCGGGACAGGGGATCTTATGGATACGCAGTATTTT
J gene: TRBJ1-1; clone size: NA; V gene: TRBV5-1; D gene: NA; CDR3 protein: CASSLAGGNEAFF; CDR3 DNA: TGCGCCAGCAGCTTGGCGGGGGGGAATGAAGCTTTCTTT
J gene: TRBJ1-2; clone size: NA; V gene: TRBV2; D gene: NA; CDR3 protein: CASTLRIGGYGYTF; CDR3 DNA: TGTGCCAGCACCCTCCGGATAGGGGGATATGGCTACACCTTC
J gene: TRBJ1-1; clone size: NA; V gene: TRBV9; D gene: TRBD1; CDR3 protein: CASSGGQGRAEAFF; CDR3 DNA: TGTGCCAGCAGCGGGGGACAGGGGAGGGCTGAAGCTTTCTTT
J gene: TRBJ2-1; clone size: NA; V gene: TRBV19; D gene: TRBD2; CDR3 protein: CASSIPVAGDSFNEQFF; CDR3 DNA: TGTGCCAGTAGTATACCTGTGGCGGGAGACAGTTTCAATGAGCAGTTCTTC
J gene: TRBJ1-6; clone size: NA; V gene: TRBV6-1; D gene: NA; CDR3 protein: CASSEAVGRGNSPLHF; CDR3 DNA: TGTGCCAGCAGTGAAGCCGTAGGGAGGGGTAATTCACCCCTCCACTTT
J gene: TRBJ2-7; clone size: NA; V gene: TRBV10-3; D gene: TRBD1; CDR3 protein: CATGDRGYEQYF; CDR3 DNA: TGTGCCACCGGCGACAGGGGCTACGAGCAGTACTTC
J gene: TRBJ2-1; clone size: NA; V gene: TRBV14; D gene: NA; CDR3 protein: CASSQGGNNEQFF; CDR3 DNA: TGTGCCAGCAGCCAAGGCGGGAACAATGAGCAGTTCTTC
J gene: TRBJ1-4; clone size: few; V gene: TRBV19; D gene: NA; CDR3 protein: CASSADRSTNEKLFF; CDR3 DNA: TGTGCCAGTAGTGCCGACAGATCAACTAATGAAAAACTGTTTTTT
J gene: TRBJ2-7; clone size: NA; V gene: TRBV27; D gene: NA; CDR3 protein: CASSLFPTYEQYF; CDR3 DNA: TGTGCCAGCAGTTTATTCCCTACCTACGAGCAGTACTTC
J gene: TRBJ2-1; clone size: NA; V gene: TRBV5-1; D gene: NA; CDR3 protein: CASSLASPVFDEQFF; CDR3 DNA: TGCGCCAGCAGCTTAGCAAGTCCGGTATTTGATGAGCAGTTCTTC
J gene: TRBJ1-2; clone size: NA; V gene: TRBV10-1; D gene: TRBD1; CDR3 protein: CASSDRTGLYGYTF; CDR3 DNA: TGCGCCAGCAGCGACCGGACAGGTCTCTATGGCTACACCTTC
J gene: TRBJ2-5; clone size: NA; V gene: TRBV6-4; D gene: TRBD1; CDR3 protein: CASSDSGTGYF; CDR3 DNA: TGTGCCAGCAGTGACTCGGGGACAGGGTACTTC
J gene: TRBJ1-3; clone size: NA; V gene: TRBV19; D gene: NA; CDR3 protein: CASILAGSGNTIYF; CDR3 DNA: TGTGCCAGTATACTGGCAGGATCTGGAAACACCATATATTTT
J gene: TRBJ1-2; clone size: NA; V gene: TRBV21-1; D gene: NA; CDR3 protein: CASSRQSGATNYGYTF; CDR3 DNA: TGTGCCAGCAGCAGGCAGTCGGGTGCTACGAACTATGGCTACACCTTC
J gene: TRBJ2-2; clone size: NA; V gene: TRBV27; D gene: NA; CDR3 protein: CASTKGGRLNTGELFF; CDR3 DNA: TGTGCCAGCACGAAGGGGGGGCGATTGAACACCGGGGAGCTGTTTTTT
J gene: TRBJ2-1; clone size: NA; V gene: TRBV24-1; D gene: TRBD2; CDR3 protein: CAPRGGVAGALGQFF; CDR3 DNA: TGTGCCCCCCGCGGGGGGGTAGCGGGGGCCTTGGGGCAGTTCTTC
J gene: TRBJ2-3; clone size: NA; V gene: TRBV21-1; D gene: NA; CDR3 protein: CASSKVPSGVTSTDTQYF; CDR3 DNA: TGTGCCAGCAGCAAAGTCCCTAGCGGGGTAACTAGCACAGATACGCAGTATTTT
J gene: TRBJ1-2; clone size: NA; V gene: TRBV6-5; D gene: TRBD1; CDR3 protein: CASSYDRGVNYGYTF; CDR3 DNA: TGTGCCAGCAGTTACGACAGGGGGGTAAACTATGGCTACACCTTC
J gene: TRBJ1-5; clone size: NA; V gene: TRBV4-1; D gene: NA; CDR3 protein: CASSQLVGQSDQPQHF; CDR3 DNA: TGCGCCAGCAGCCAGTTAGTTGGGCAGTCAGATCAGCCCCAGCATTTT
J gene: TRBJ2-1; clone size: NA; V gene: TRBV12-3/TRBV12-4; D gene: NA; CDR3 protein: CASSLPPETEQFF; CDR3 DNA: TGTGCCAGCAGTCTGCCGCCGGAGACGGAGCAGTTCTTC
J gene: TRBJ2-2; clone size: NA; V gene: TRBV7-8; D gene: NA; CDR3 protein: CASSLVGAPTNTGELFF; CDR3 DNA: TGTGCCAGCAGCTTAGTCGGTGCGCCGACGAACACCGGGGAGCTGTTTTTT
J gene: TRBJ1-2; clone size: NA; V gene: TRBV6-2/TRBV6-3; D gene: TRBD1; CDR3 protein: CASSRGQGNGYTF; CDR3 DNA: TGTGCCAGCAGTCGGGGACAGGGGAATGGGTACACCTTC
J gene: TRBJ1-5; clone size: NA; V gene: TRBV7-9; D gene: TRBD1; CDR3 protein: CASSSGTGRTQPQHF; CDR3 DNA: TGTGCCAGCAGCTCTGGGACAGGGAGAACACAGCCCCAGCATTTT
J gene: TRBJ1-2; clone size: NA; V gene: TRBV6-5; D gene: TRBD1; CDR3 protein: CASFRTGLFYGYTF; CDR3 DNA: TGTGCCAGCTTTCGGACAGGGCTTTTCTATGGCTACACCTTC
J gene: TRBJ2-7; clone size: NA; V gene: TRBV9; D gene: NA; CDR3 protein: CASSVGDGSSYEQYF; CDR3 DNA: TGTGCCAGCAGCGTAGGGGACGGGAGCTCCTACGAGCAGTACTTC